This T cell receptor beta chain was captured by sequencing in a study of T cell responses to AZD1222 COVID-19 vaccine. Study conclusions and caveats: Donor demographics were predominantly white British with a female majority; clonal diversity may be underestimated.

Trimming removed 11 bases at V and 6 bases at J, with 17 bases between. The CDR3 length is 14 residues. Germline loops: CDR1 LNHDA, CDR2 SQIVND (reference sequence). The protocol was immunoSEQ multiplex PCR, while the TCRdb copy is restricted to in-frame clones and leaves out a portion. The sample yields about 140,000 clones, 93% seen once. With regard to this clone: The antigen remains undetermined.

The source was peripheral blood, collected after recovery from COVID-19. The chain couples TRBV19 to TRBJ1-6; D is possibly TRBD1 (6 bases). This clonotype originated in an adult who had recovered from COVID-19. The CDR3 sequence is CAGPGQGINSPLHF. CDR3 nucleotides: TGTGCCGGCCCGGGGCAGGGGATTAATTCACCCCTCCACTTT.